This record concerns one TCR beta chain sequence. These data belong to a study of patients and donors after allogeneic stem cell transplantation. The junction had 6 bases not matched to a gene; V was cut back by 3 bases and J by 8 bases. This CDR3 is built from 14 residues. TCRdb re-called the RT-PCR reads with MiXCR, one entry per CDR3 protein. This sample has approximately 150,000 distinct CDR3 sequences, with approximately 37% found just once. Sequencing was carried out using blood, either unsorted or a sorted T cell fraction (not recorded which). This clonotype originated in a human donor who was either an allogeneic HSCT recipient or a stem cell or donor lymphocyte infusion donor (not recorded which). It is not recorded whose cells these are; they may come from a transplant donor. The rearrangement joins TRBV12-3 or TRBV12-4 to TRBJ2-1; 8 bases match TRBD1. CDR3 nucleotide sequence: TGTGCCAGCAGTTTGGCAGGGGGCTTCGATGAGCAGTTCTTC. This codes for CASSLAGGFDEQFF.